These 20 T cell receptor beta chains originate from one sample sequenced in a study of blood T cell repertoires in COVID-19 (dated by TCRdb to the early 2020s). Libraries were made using the immunoSEQ multiplex PCR assay. TCRdb carries this immuneACCESS record with in-frame sequences only. Its versions omit some clonotypes, under half of them owing to an unresolved V gene in the studies checked, with the rest unexplained. A total of about 160,000 clones appear in this sample, around nine tenths of them only once. The ten top clones hold under 13% of the sample. The sample taken for sequencing was peripheral blood. Every receptor here comes from a woman between 65 and 79 years old with COVID-19, enrolled during active disease.

This rearrangement joins TRBV9 to TRBJ1-2, with a possible D match to TRBD1 (5 bases). Germline lookup yields CDR1 SGDLS and CDR2 YYNGEE. Trimming cost V 3 bases and J 4 bases, with 13 bases left between them. CDR3 size: 14 residues. CDR3 residues: CASSASGGSYGYTF. CDR3 in DNA: TGTGCCAGCAGCGCCAGCGGGGGTTCCTATGGCTACACCTTC.

The chain carries TRBV30 and TRBJ1-1, with D unresolved. CDR1 and CDR2 (germline): GTSNPN, SVGIG (reference sequence). The length of the CDR3 is 13 residues. V dropped 3 bases and J dropped 1 base, with 9 bases sitting between them. CDR3 nucleotide sequence: TGTGCCTGGAGCCTCATAGCGAACACTGAAGCTTTCTTT. Protein sequence: CAWSLIANTEAFF.

V is TRBV19 and J is TRBJ2-7; possibly TRBD1 for D (6 bases). The germline gives CDR1 LNHDA, CDR2 SQIVND (reference sequence). V lost 3 bases to trimming and J lost 1 base, with 7 bases between them. This CDR3 is 13 amino acids long. The CDR3 region has the DNA TGTGCCAGTAGTATTGACAGGTCCTACGAGCAGTACTTC. It encodes CASSIDRSYEQYF.

This rearrangement joins TRBV2 to TRBJ1-1; no clear D gene. Germline CDR1 is SNHLY and CDR2 is FYNNEI. The CDR3 covers 11 residues. V lost 4 bases, J lost 4 bases, and 4 bases lay in between. This CDR3 is CASSVSTEAFF. Written as DNA, the CDR3 is TGTGCCAGCAGTGTCAGCACTGAAGCTTTCTTT.

This clone has only one observation. The chain is built from TRBV2 and TRBJ2-7; no clear D. Germline CDR1 and CDR2: SNHLY and FYNNEI. The CDR3 loop spans 14 amino acids. The V and J ends lost 7 bases and 0 bases respectively, with 13 bases between them. The DNA of the CDR3 is TGTGCCAGCACCTCGGAGTACCTCTCCTACGAGCAGTACTTC. Protein product: CASTSEYLSYEQYF.

The chain carries TRBV7-8 and TRBJ2-1; 8 bases align to TRBD2. CDR1 SGHVS and CDR2 FQNEAQ come from the germline V gene. The CDR3 totals 14 residues. Trimming at V came to 11 bases and at J to 0 bases, leaving 6 bases not matched to a gene. The CDR3 sequence is CASTTSGSYNEQFF. CDR3 coding DNA: TGTGCCTCAACCACTAGCGGCTCCTACAATGAGCAGTTCTTC. Full variable domain (outside the CDR3, taken from reference TRBV7-8 and TRBJ2-1): GAGVSQSPRYKVAKRGQDVALRCDPISGHVSLFWYQQALGQGPEFLTYFQNEAQLDKSGLPSDRFFAERPEGSVSTLKIQRTQQEDSAVYLCASTTSGSYNEQFFGPGTRLTVL.

V usage is TRBV29-1 and J usage is TRBJ1-1, with D possibly TRBD1 on 6 matching bases. The length of the CDR3 is 14 residues. V gave up 6 bases and J gave up 5 bases, with 19 bases separating them. Germline CDR1 SQVTM, CDR2 ANQGSEA. The CDR3 DNA follows: TGCAGCGTCCGCATTACACAGGGTTTTACTGAAGCTTTCTTT. Its protein is CSVRITQGFTEAFF.

The rearrangement joins TRBV27 to TRBJ2-3; 7 nucleotides agree with TRBD2. V dropped 8 bases and J dropped 3; count of bases not matched to a gene: 17. This CDR3 comprises 17 residues. Germline V lookup: CDR1 MNHEY, CDR2 SMNVEV (reference sequence). For the CDR3, the DNA is TGTGCCAGCGGCCCAATGTCGGGAGGCGTCGAGACAGATACGCAGTATTTT. Protein product: CASGPMSGGVETDTQYF.

The chain is built from TRBV11-2 and TRBJ1-5; 8 positions match TRBD1. The CDR3 has 16 amino acids. The junction had 8 bases not matched to a gene; V was cut back by 1 base and J by 6 bases. Looked up from germline, CDR1 is SGHAT and CDR2 is FQNNGV. The CDR3 reads CASSLGNDRGSQPQHF. DNA for the CDR3: TGTGCCAGCAGCTTAGGAAACGACAGGGGAAGTCAGCCCCAGCATTTT.

This chain joins TRBV15 and TRBJ2-5; D possibly corresponds to TRBD1 (5 bases). CDR3 size: 16 residues. CDR1 and CDR2 from the germline V gene are LNHNV and YYDKDF (reference sequence). Trimming removed 0 bases from V and 5 bases from J, with 16 bases in between. Here the CDR3 DNA reads TGTGCCACCAGCAGAGATTTTCGTGGGGCTAGGGAGACCCAGTACTTC. Amino acids: CATSRDFRGARETQYF.

This clone was detected a few times. CDR3 region: CASSAGTEAFF. CDR3 DNA: TGTGCCAGCAGTGCAGGCACTGAAGCTTTCTTT. This chain links TRBV2 with TRBJ1-1; D is uncertain. The germline V and J ends were trimmed by 4 bases and 4 bases, with 4 bases remaining between them. Germline-derived CDR1 and CDR2 are SNHLY and FYNNEI. CDR3 length: 11 residues.

The CDR3 DNA sequence: TGTGCCAGCAGTTTATCGGGCAGGGGCATTCAGTACTTC. This encodes CASSLSGRGIQYF. The gene calls are TRBV27 and TRBJ2-4; tentatively, D is TRBD1 (6 bases). CDR3 length equals 13 residues. Trimming took 0 bases from V and 9 from J, leaving 9 bases between them. Germline CDR1 MNHEY, CDR2 SMNVEV (reference sequence).

The V and J genes are TRBV15 and TRBJ2-7, with D possibly matching TRBD1 (6 bases). This CDR3 has 14 residues. CDR1 and CDR2 (germline): LNHNV, YYDKDF (reference sequence). V was pared by 0 bases and J by 5 bases, with 11 bases between. This chain's CDR3 is CATSRDQGFHEQYF. Written as DNA, the CDR3 is TGTGCCACCAGCAGAGATCAGGGGTTCCACGAGCAGTACTTC.

The chain has TRBV6-1 and TRBJ2-3; no definite D call. Trimming shortened V by 2 bases and J by 4 bases, and 13 bases separated the two germline ends. The CDR3 covers 15 residues. The V gene's germline CDR1 is MNHNS and CDR2 SASEGT. CDR3 loop: CASSESVRLADTQYF. For the CDR3, the DNA is TGTGCCAGCAGTGAATCGGTAAGACTGGCAGATACGCAGTATTTT.

The chain is built from TRBV5-1 and TRBJ2-1; TRBD1 might be the D (6 bases). CDR1 is SGHRS, CDR2 YFSETQ, per germline. The CDR3 totals 14 residues. Trimming left V 0 bases short and J 3 bases short, with 7 bases between. CDR3 coding DNA: TGCGCCAGCAGCTTGGGGGACAACTACAATGAGCAGTTCTTC. Protein: CASSLGDNYNEQFF.

The chain carries TRBV7-9 and TRBJ2-2; 10 bases map to TRBD1. The germline CDR1 and CDR2 sequences are SEHNR and FQNEAQ (reference sequence). CDR3 length equals 16 residues. J gave up 5 bases and V 6 bases, and 9 bases lay outside the gene matches. The CDR3 loop is CASSLNPGQGTGELFF. The DNA for the CDR3 is TGTGCCAGCAGTTTAAATCCGGGACAGGGGACCGGGGAGCTGTTTTTT.

The chain recombines TRBV5-1 with TRBJ2-3; no firm D call. The CDR3 has 13 residues. V was trimmed by 0 bases and J by 4 bases, leaving 6 bases between them. Germline loops: CDR1 SGHRS, CDR2 YFSETQ. The CDR3 bases are TGCGCCAGCAGCTTGGAAAGCGCAGATACGCAGTATTTT. Translation: CASSLESADTQYF.

This clone came up a few times. The J gene is TRBJ1-1, the V gene TRBV7-2; 7 bases fit TRBD1. The germline V gene encodes CDR1 SGHTA and CDR2 FQGNSA. The CDR3 has 15 residues. V was clipped by 5 bases and J by 1 base; unmatched bases: 7. This chain's CDR3 is CASSPTRQGNTEAFF. CDR3 coding DNA: TGTGCCAGCAGCCCTACTCGACAGGGGAACACTGAAGCTTTCTTT.

The chain recombines TRBV6-2 or TRBV6-3 with TRBJ2-6; D is possibly TRBD1 (5 bases). CDR1 is MNHEY and CDR2 is SVGEGT in the germline V gene. Trimming cost V 2 bases and J 0 bases, with 8 bases left between them. This CDR3 spans 16 amino acids. CDR3 sequence: CASSYAGNSGANVLTF. CDR3 in DNA: TGTGCCAGCAGTTACGCAGGGAACTCTGGGGCCAACGTCCTGACTTTC.

The chain links TRBV7-2 to TRBJ1-1, with D maybe TRBD1 (5 bases). Germline V CDR1 and CDR2: SGHTA, FQGNSA. CDR3 length: 19 residues. V lost 6 bases, J lost 3 bases, and 29 bases lay in between. The CDR3 sequence: CASRAPGYAPGRGYTEAFF. CDR3 bases: TGTGCCAGCAGGGCCCCCGGTTACGCCCCCGGGCGGGGGTACACTGAAGCTTTCTTT.